Presented here are 8 T cell receptor beta chains from one specimen sequenced in a study of cytomegalovirus exposure and HLA in healthy donors. Clones were read by immunoSEQ multiplex PCR, and TCRdb kept only the in-frame ones, dropping some. The table lists some 250,000 clones, more than 75% of them singletons. The sequenced sample consisted of PBMCs. These receptor sequences come from a woman aged 25-40 years in good health and CMV-seropositive.

The chain joins TRBV15 to TRBJ2-5, with 7 bases matching TRBD2. The length of the CDR3 is 17 residues. V gave up 1 base and J gave up 3 bases; unmatched junction bases: 11. In germline, CDR1 is LNHNV, CDR2 YYDKDF (reference sequence). CDR3 sequence reads: CATSRVGVAGEEETQYF. The CDR3 region has the DNA TGTGCCACCAGCAGAGTCGGGGTGGCGGGAGAGGAAGAGACCCAGTACTTC.

The rearrangement joins TRBV27 to TRBJ2-1; D remains ambiguous. Trimming shortened V by 6 bases and J by 5 bases, and 11 bases separated the two germline ends. Germline CDR1 reads MNHEY; CDR2 reads SMNVEV (reference sequence). CDR3 length equals 13 residues. The CDR3 reads CASSLLGHNEQFF. CDR3 coding DNA: TGTGCCAGCAGCCTCTTGGGCCACAATGAGCAGTTCTTC.

This chain links TRBV12-5 with TRBJ1-5; D possibly corresponds to TRBD1 (5 bases). V gave up 3 bases and J gave up 4 bases, with 19 bases separating them. The CDR3 is made up of 17 amino acids. The germline CDR1 and CDR2 sequences are LGHNT and FRNRAP. The CDR3 nucleotides read TGTGCTAGTGGTTTTCTCCTAGGGGATGGGTTTAATCAGCCCCAGCATTTT. The encoded protein is CASGFLLGDGFNQPQHF.

This chain links TRBV14 with TRBJ1-2; D might be TRBD1 (6 bases). Trimming cost V 2 bases and J 7 bases, with 14 bases left between them. CDR3 length: 14 amino acids. Germline CDR1 reads SGHDN; CDR2 reads FVKESK. CDR3 sequence reads: CASSQTRGKGGYTF. The CDR3 region has the DNA TGTGCCAGCAGCCAAACCAGGGGAAAAGGTGGCTACACCTTC.

This rearrangement joins TRBV27 to TRBJ1-4; no clear D. This CDR3 region has 16 residues. Germline V gene data show CDR1 as MNHEY and CDR2 as SMNVEV (reference sequence). The germline V and J ends were trimmed by 0 bases and 0 bases, with 8 bases remaining between them. CDR3 nucleotide sequence: TGTGCCAGCAGTTTATCGAGGCCAGCAACTAATGAAAAACTGTTTTTT. The encoded protein is CASSLSRPATNEKLFF.

The chain combines TRBV19 with TRBJ2-7; 9 bases match TRBD1. The CDR3 covers 15 residues. Germline values: CDR1 LNHDA, CDR2 SQIVND (reference sequence). Unmatched junction bases numbered 6, after V lost 2 bases and J lost 4 bases. CDR3 in DNA: TGTGCCAGTAGTATATTTGGACAGGGGAATTACGAGCAGTACTTC. Translating it yields CASSIFGQGNYEQYF.

J is TRBJ2-2 and V is TRBV25-1, with D possibly TRBD1 on 6 matching bases. Germline values: CDR1 MGHDK, CDR2 SYGVNS. Trimming cost V 3 bases and J 4 bases, with 12 bases left between them. The CDR3 sequence is 15 residues long. The CDR3 protein is CASSDPTGGTGELFF. The CDR3 DNA reads TGTGCCAGCAGTGATCCGACAGGAGGCACCGGGGAGCTGTTTTTT.

This sequence joins TRBV6-6 and TRBJ1-1, with D tentatively TRBD1 (6 bases). Germline V gives CDR1 MNHNY, CDR2 SVGAGI (reference sequence). V was cut by 5 bases and J by 0 bases, with 13 bases left in between. The CDR3 is 15 amino acids. The CDR3 sequence is CASSTLGGLNTEAFF. The CDR3, as DNA: TGTGCCAGCAGTACTTTAGGGGGATTGAACACTGAAGCTTTCTTT.